Listed here are 27 T cell receptor beta chains from one sample, sequenced in a study of blood T cell repertoires in COVID-19 (dated by TCRdb to about 2020). Library method: the immunoSEQ multiplex PCR assay. TCRdb limited this immuneACCESS table to in-frame rearrangements with V and J called. A share of clones is missing; checked studies link under half to unresolved V genes, and the rest is unexplained. The sample table lists about 160,000 clones, about four fifths of them with a count of one. The ten most abundant clones make up approximately 3.7% of the sample. Material for sequencing was peripheral blood. Every receptor here comes from a woman over 75 with acute or convalescent COVID-19.

This chain links TRBV18 with TRBJ1-1, with a tentative D call TRBD1 (6 bases). Germline V gene lookup returns CDR1 KGHSH and CDR2 LQKENI. The CDR3 covers 15 residues. V dropped 2 bases and J dropped 4 bases, with 14 bases sitting between them. As DNA, the CDR3 is TGTGCCAGCTCACCAACGGCAGGGGAAGGCACTGAAGCTTTCTTT. Amino acid sequence: CASSPTAGEGTEAFF.

As to this clone: The same CDR3 also results from other DNA sequences found in this sample. This chain uses TRBV9 with TRBJ1-6, with 8 bases fitting TRBD1. J lost 6 bases, V lost 2 bases, and 4 bases had no gene match. Looked up from germline, CDR1 is SGDLS and CDR2 is YYNGEE. CDR3 length: 15 residues. CDR3 sequence (DNA): TGTGCCAGCAGCGTCTCAGACAGGGGTAATTCACCCCTCCACTTT. It codes for CASSVSDRGNSPLHF.

CDR3 in DNA: TGTGCCAGCTCACCCCCAGGGGGCAATGAGCAGTTCTTC. This translates into CASSPPGGNEQFF. The chain employs TRBV18 and TRBJ2-1; 7 bases align to TRBD1. The V segment lost 3 bases and the J segment 6 bases; nucleotides outside the gene matches: 2. In germline, CDR1 is KGHSH, CDR2 LQKENI. This CDR3 has 13 amino acids.

The rearrangement links TRBV7-9 to TRBJ2-2; D is possibly TRBD2 (5 bases). V lost 5 bases and J 1 base, leaving 8 bases between the germline ends. Germline V gene data show CDR1 as SEHNR and CDR2 as FQNEAQ (reference sequence). The CDR3 extends over 14 amino acids. DNA of the CDR3: TGTGCCAGCAGCCCCCGGGAGAACACCGGGGAGCTGTTTTTT. It is translated as CASSPRENTGELFF.

The chain combines TRBV6-2 or TRBV6-3 with TRBJ2-5, with TRBD2 identical over 11 bases. J gave up 2 bases and V 2 bases, and 7 bases lay outside the gene matches. This CDR3 spans 17 amino acids. Germline CDR1 is MNHEY and CDR2 is SVGEGT. The CDR3 sequence is CASSYPTSGGSQETQYF. The CDR3 region has the DNA TGTGCCAGCAGTTACCCCACTAGCGGGGGCTCGCAAGAGACCCAGTACTTC.

This clone has a single count. The chain combines TRBV7-9 with TRBJ1-1; D might be TRBD1 (5 bases). The CDR3 has 14 amino acids. CDR1 is SEHNR and CDR2 is FQNEAQ in the germline V gene (reference sequence). V shed 3 bases and J shed 4 bases, with 12 bases lying between them. The CDR3 DNA reads as TGTGCCAGCAGCTTGGGCAGGGTGGGCACTGAAGCTTTCTTT. Translating it yields CASSLGRVGTEAFF. The whole variable domain, filled in from reference TRBV7-9 and TRBJ1-1, reads DTGVSQNPRHKITKRGQNVTFRCDPISEHNRLYWYRQTLGQGPEFLTYFQNEAQLEKSRLLSDRFSAERPKGSFSTLEIQRTEQGDSAMYLCASSLGRVGTEAFFGQGTRLTVV.

The chain has TRBV19 and TRBJ2-2; D is uncertain. CDR1 and CDR2 (germline): LNHDA, SQIVND (reference sequence). V was shortened by 6 bases and J by 6 bases, with 14 bases between the two germline ends. The length of the CDR3 is 14 residues. CDR3 DNA sequence: TGTGCCAGTAGCTCCGGGTTCCCGTCCGGGGAGCTGTTTTTT. As protein: CASSSGFPSGELFF.

The chain links TRBV7-3 to TRBJ1-2; D remains ambiguous. CDR1 and CDR2 from the germline V gene are SGHTA and FQGTGA. Trimming left V 5 bases short and J 4 bases short, with 11 bases between. There are 13 residues in the CDR3. CDR3 amino acids: CASSPNSGYGYTF. As DNA, the CDR3 is TGTGCCAGCAGCCCCAATTCGGGCTATGGCTACACCTTC.

The CDR3 is CAWTRTAGANVLTF. The CDR3 nucleotides read TGTGCCTGGACCCGGACAGCTGGGGCCAACGTCCTGACTTTC. V and J are TRBV30 and TRBJ2-6; maybe TRBD1 (6 bases). Trimming cost V 4 bases and J 2 bases, with 9 bases left between them. This CDR3 spans 14 amino acids. CDR1 is GTSNPN, CDR2 SVGIG, per germline (reference sequence).

The V gene is TRBV27, the J gene TRBJ2-1, with 9 bases identical to TRBD2. Germline assignment: CDR1 MNHEY and CDR2 SMNVEV (reference sequence). The CDR3 has 15 residues. J gave up 7 bases and V 2 bases, and 6 bases lay outside the gene matches. CDR3 coding DNA: TGTGCCAGCAGTTTACGAGCGGGAGGTAAAAATGAGCAGTTCTTC. Protein sequence: CASSLRAGGKNEQFF.

The chain carries TRBV19 and TRBJ2-2; the D is unclear. V was trimmed by 6 bases and J by 0 bases, leaving 17 bases between them. The CDR3 runs to 17 residues. Germline values: CDR1 LNHDA, CDR2 SQIVND (reference sequence). CDR3 sequence: CASSKTSFGANTGELFF. The CDR3 DNA is TGTGCCAGTAGCAAGACTTCGTTCGGCGCGAACACCGGGGAGCTGTTTTTT.

The rearrangement links TRBV7-2 to TRBJ1-4, with 11 bases aligning to TRBD1. Per the germline V gene, CDR1 is SGHTA and CDR2 is FQGNSA. The trim removed 5 bases at V and 7 bases at J, leaving 3 bases unmatched. The CDR3 totals 14 residues. CDR3 sequence reads: CASSPDRGLEKLFF. The CDR3 DNA reads as TGTGCCAGCAGCCCGGACAGGGGGCTTGAAAAACTGTTTTTT.

To note about this clone: Other DNA sequences in this sample translate to the same CDR3. The rearrangement links TRBV9 to TRBJ1-6; tentative D call: TRBD1 (6 bases). Germline V lookup: CDR1 SGDLS, CDR2 YYNGEE. CDR3 size: 14 residues. V dropped 0 bases and J dropped 9 bases, with 10 bases sitting between them. The CDR3 is CASSVEGVGSPLHF. The CDR3 nucleotides are TGTGCCAGCAGCGTAGAGGGGGTGGGTTCACCCCTCCACTTT.

The rearrangement links TRBV4-3 to TRBJ2-5; 8 positions agree with TRBD1. Germline loops: CDR1 LGHNA, CDR2 YSLEER. V shed 0 bases, J shed 8 bases, and the junction held 8 bases outside the gene matches. The CDR3 totals 15 residues. The CDR3 DNA sequence: TGCGCCAGCAGCCAAGATTCCCTGACAGGGGAAACCCAGTACTTC. Translation: CASSQDSLTGETQYF.

The rearrangement uses TRBV3-1 (or the pseudogene TRBV3-2) and TRBJ2-7; 13 nucleotides align to TRBD2. Germline values: CDR1 LGHDT, CDR2 YNNKEL (reference sequence). The CDR3 runs 17 residues. Germline trimming cut 5 bases from V and 12 bases from J; bases unmatched to any gene: 19. CDR3 region: CASSYHGRDGLAGVRYF. The CDR3 DNA reads TGTGCCAGCAGCTACCATGGGAGGGATGGACTAGCGGGAGTGCGGTACTTC.

V usage is TRBV7-2 and J usage is TRBJ2-7, with 9 bases lining up with TRBD1. The V gene's germline CDR1 is SGHTA and CDR2 FQGNSA. Losses at the gene ends were 2 bases for V and 4 bases for J; bases not matched to a gene: 15. CDR3 size: 18 residues. CDR3 amino acids: CASSLNSQPGTGRYEQYF. CDR3 nucleotide sequence: TGTGCCAGCAGCTTAAACAGTCAACCGGGGACAGGGCGGTACGAGCAGTACTTC.

The rearrangement joins TRBV25-1 to TRBJ2-5; D gene unclear. This CDR3 is 11 amino acids long. The V gene's germline CDR1 is MGHDK and CDR2 SYGVNS. The V and J ends lost 3 bases and 5 bases respectively, with 4 bases between them. The CDR3: CASSDRETQYF. The CDR3 DNA sequence: TGTGCCAGCAGTGACAGGGAGACCCAGTACTTC.

The rearrangement uses TRBV5-1 and TRBJ1-2; 7 bases line up with TRBD1. After removal of 0 bases from V and 4 bases from J, the junction contained 9 bases not matched to a gene. Germline V CDR1 and CDR2: SGHRS, YFSETQ. The CDR3 covers 16 residues. CDR3 sequence: CASSLEAGGFVYGYTF. Written as DNA, the CDR3 is TGCGCCAGCAGCTTGGAAGCAGGGGGGTTCGTCTATGGCTACACCTTC.

The chain is built from TRBV2 and TRBJ2-6; D gene unclear. Trimming took off 0 bases at V and 0 bases at J, with 6 bases between the two ends. In germline, CDR1 is SNHLY, CDR2 FYNNEI. The CDR3 is made up of 16 amino acids. Here the CDR3 DNA reads TGTGCCAGCAGTGAAGCGCGGATCTCTGGGGCCAACGTCCTGACTTTC. It translates to CASSEARISGANVLTF.

The V gene is TRBV7-2, the J gene TRBJ1-5; D is uncertain. Per germline, CDR1 SGHTA and CDR2 FQGNSA. The CDR3 has 15 residues. V was clipped by 1 base and J by 2 bases, with 9 bases between them. The CDR3 coding sequence is TGTGCCAGCAGCTTAGAGAGGGTCGGCAATCAGCCCCAGCATTTT. Protein sequence: CASSLERVGNQPQHF.

The chain combines TRBV18 with TRBJ1-2; D possibly corresponds to TRBD1 (5 bases). The CDR3 extends over 14 amino acids. CDR1 KGHSH and CDR2 LQKENI come from the germline V gene. V lost 6 bases, J lost 3 bases, and 14 bases lay in between. The CDR3 sequence is CASSPGREDYGYTF. The CDR3, as DNA: TGTGCCAGCTCTCCGGGCAGGGAGGACTATGGCTACACCTTC. The full variable domain, with the rest looked up from reference TRBV18 and TRBJ1-2, is NAGVMQNPRHLVRRRGQEARLRCSPMKGHSHVYWYRQLPEEGLKFMVYLQKENIIDESGMPKERFSAEFPKEGPSILRIQQVVRGDSAAYFCASSPGREDYGYTFGSGTRLTVV.

This chain links TRBV30 with TRBJ2-1, with a weak D call TRBD1 (5 bases). CDR3 size: 11 residues. Germline V gene sequence: CDR1 GTSNPN, CDR2 SVGIG (reference sequence). V lost 3 bases, J lost 14 bases, and 14 bases lay in between. The CDR3 reads CAWSSGQGEFF. For the CDR3, the DNA is TGTGCCTGGAGCTCGGGCCAGGGTGAGTTCTTC. The full variable domain, completed using reference TRBV30 and TRBJ2-1, is SQTIHQWPATLVQPVGSPLSLECTVEGTSNPNLYWYRQAAGRGLQLLFYSVGIGQISSEVPQNLSASRPQDRQFILSSKKLLLSDSGFYLCAWSSGQGEFFGPGTRLTVL.

The chain carries TRBV6-1 and TRBJ2-1; 7 bases align to TRBD1. The CDR3 has 13 amino acids. Germline values: CDR1 MNHNS, CDR2 SASEGT. V gave up 0 bases and J gave up 11 bases; unmatched junction bases: 4. CDR3 sequence: CASSEAGQLKQFF. In DNA, the CDR3 is TGTGCCAGCAGTGAAGCGGGACAGCTCAAGCAGTTCTTC.

The chain employs TRBV6-5 and TRBJ1-6; 7 bases are shared with TRBD1. J gave up 5 bases and V 7 bases, and 2 bases lay outside the gene matches. This CDR3 spans 13 amino acids. The V gene's germline CDR1 is MNHEY and CDR2 SVGAGI. The CDR3 is CASTGQNNSPLHF. CDR3 nucleotide sequence: TGTGCCAGCACGGGACAGAATAATTCACCCCTCCACTTT.

This clone was observed once. This chain joins TRBV7-2 and TRBJ1-3; perhaps TRBD1 as D (5 bases). From germline, CDR1 is SGHTA and CDR2 FQGNSA. The CDR3 is made up of 14 amino acids. V was pared by 2 bases and J by 3 bases, with 8 bases between. The CDR3 DNA follows: TGTGCCAGCAGCTTAAGACAGATTGGAAACACCATATATTTT. The encoded protein is CASSLRQIGNTIYF.

J is TRBJ2-7 and V is TRBV10-3; 12 nucleotides agree with TRBD2. The germline V gene has CDR1 ENHRY and CDR2 SYGVKD. V trimming: 2 bases; J trimming: 2 bases; junction bases outside the gene matches: 10. The CDR3 runs 18 residues. CDR3 bases: TGTGCCATCAGTGAGAGCGGACTAGCGGGACCAGGAACCTACGAGCAGTACTTC. Protein product: CAISESGLAGPGTYEQYF.

This rearrangement joins TRBV6-5 to TRBJ2-1; a possible D gene is TRBD2 (6 bases). Germline CDR1 MNHEY, CDR2 SVGAGI. Trimming cost V 5 bases and J 8 bases, with 13 bases left between them. The CDR3 is made up of 13 amino acids. CDR3 DNA: TGTGCCAGCAGTAGTCTAGCGTCCTATGAGCAGTTCTTC. It encodes CASSSLASYEQFF.